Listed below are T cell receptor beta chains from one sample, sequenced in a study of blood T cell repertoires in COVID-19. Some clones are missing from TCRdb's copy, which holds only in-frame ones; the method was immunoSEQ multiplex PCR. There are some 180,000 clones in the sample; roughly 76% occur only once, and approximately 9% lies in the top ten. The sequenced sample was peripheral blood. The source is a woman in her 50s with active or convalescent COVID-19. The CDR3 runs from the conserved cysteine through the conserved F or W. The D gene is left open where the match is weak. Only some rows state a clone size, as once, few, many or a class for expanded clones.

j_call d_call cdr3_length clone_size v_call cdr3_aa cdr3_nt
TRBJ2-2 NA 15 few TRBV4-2 CASSQGTTNTGELFF TGTGCCAGCAGCCAAGGGACAACGAACACCGGGGAGCTGTTTTTT
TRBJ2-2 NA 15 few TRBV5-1 CASKRAQVDSGELFF TGCGCCAGCAAGCGGGCACAGGTTGATTCCGGGGAGCTGTTTTTT
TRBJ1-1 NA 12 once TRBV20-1 CSASPRNTEAFF TGCAGTGCTAGTCCCAGGAACACTGAAGCTTTCTTT
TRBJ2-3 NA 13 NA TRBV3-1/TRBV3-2 CASSSSVMDTQYF TGTGCCAGCAGCTCAAGCGTTATGGATACGCAGTATTTT
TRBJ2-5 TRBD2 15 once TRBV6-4 CASSDSAGGRETQYF TGTGCCAGCAGTGACTCCGCGGGGGGACGAGAGACCCAGTACTTC
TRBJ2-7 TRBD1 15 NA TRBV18 CASSPPGNRGHEQYF TGTGCCAGCTCACCACCGGGTAACAGGGGTCACGAGCAGTACTTC
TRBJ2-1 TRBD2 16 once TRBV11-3 CASSSQAGGGYNEQFF TGTGCCAGCAGCTCCCAAGCGGGGGGGGGATACAATGAGCAGTTCTTC
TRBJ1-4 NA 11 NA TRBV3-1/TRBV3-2 CAPQSNEKLFF TGTGCCCCTCAGTCCAATGAAAAACTGTTTTTT
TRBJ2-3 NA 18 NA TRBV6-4 CASSNLRATTLSTDTQYF TGTGCCAGCAGCAACCTCCGGGCGACTACCCTCAGCACAGATACGCAGTATTTT
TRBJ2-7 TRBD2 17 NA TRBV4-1 CASSQDRSHSGMDEQYF TGCGCCAGCAGCCAAGATCGGAGCCATAGCGGGATGGACGAGCAGTACTTC
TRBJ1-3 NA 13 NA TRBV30 CGSVLSSGNTIYF TGTGGATCGGTCCTGAGCTCTGGAAACACCATATATTTT
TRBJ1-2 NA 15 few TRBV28 CASSFSNVKRRGYTF TGTGCCAGCAGTTTTTCTAACGTAAAAAGGAGGGGCTACACCTTC
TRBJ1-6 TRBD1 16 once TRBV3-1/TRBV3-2 CASSFRGITYNSPLHF TGTGCCAGCAGCTTCAGGGGGATCACATATAATTCACCCCTCCACTTT
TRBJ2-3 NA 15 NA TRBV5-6 CASSRGLFRTDTQYF TGTGCCAGCAGCCGGGGACTTTTTCGCACAGATACGCAGTATTTT
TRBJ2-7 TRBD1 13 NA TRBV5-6 CASSFTGGHEQYF TGTGCCAGCAGCTTTACAGGGGGACACGAGCAGTACTTC
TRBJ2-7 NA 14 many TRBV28 CASSLGGSGYEQYF TGTGCCAGCAGTTTAGGAGGGAGCGGGTACGAGCAGTACTTC
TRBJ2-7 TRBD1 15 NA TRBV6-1 CASSERGTGSDEQYF TGTGCCAGCAGTGAACGGGGGACAGGGAGTGACGAGCAGTACTTC
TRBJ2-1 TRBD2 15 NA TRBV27 CASSILAGERYEQFF TGTGCCAGCAGCATACTAGCGGGGGAGCGCTATGAGCAGTTCTTC
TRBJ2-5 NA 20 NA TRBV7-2 CASSLAIPLRGSDHRETQYF TGTGCCAGCAGCTTAGCGATTCCCCTTCGGGGTAGCGACCACAGAGAGACCCAGTACTTC
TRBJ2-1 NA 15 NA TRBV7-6 CATTEAADSYNEQFF TGTGCCACAACGGAGGCAGCAGATTCCTACAATGAGCAGTTCTTC
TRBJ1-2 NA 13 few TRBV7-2 CASSLSRRGGYTF TGTGCCAGCAGCTTAAGTCGGCGGGGCGGCTACACCTTC
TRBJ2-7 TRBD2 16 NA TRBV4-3 CASSQESGDQIYEQYF TGCGCCAGCAGCCAAGAAAGCGGGGACCAAATCTACGAGCAGTACTTC
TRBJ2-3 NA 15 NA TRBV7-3 CASSNSGLSTDTQYF TGTGCCAGCAGCAACTCGGGACTGAGCACAGATACGCAGTATTTT
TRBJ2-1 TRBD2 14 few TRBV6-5 CASSTSGSLVEQFF TGTGCCAGCAGTACTAGCGGGAGTCTGGTTGAGCAGTTCTTC
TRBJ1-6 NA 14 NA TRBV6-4 CASSVGGYNSPLHF TGTGCCAGCAGCGTGGGGGGGTATAATTCACCCCTCCACTTT
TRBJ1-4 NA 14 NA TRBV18 CASSPRVENEKLFF TGTGCCAGCTCACCCAGGGTAGAAAATGAAAAACTGTTTTTT
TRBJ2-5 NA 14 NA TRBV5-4 CASSGGTVRETQYF TGTGCCAGCAGCGGGGGGACAGTCCGGGAGACCCAGTACTTC
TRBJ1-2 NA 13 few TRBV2 CASRTETAYGYTF TGTGCCAGCAGAACAGAAACCGCCTATGGCTACACCTTC
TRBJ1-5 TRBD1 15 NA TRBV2 CASRTQGHSNQPQHF TGTGCCAGCAGGACACAGGGGCATAGCAATCAGCCCCAGCATTTT
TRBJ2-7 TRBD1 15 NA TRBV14 CASSQEGTGNYEQYF TGTGCCAGCAGCCAAGAAGGGACAGGGAATTACGAGCAGTACTTC
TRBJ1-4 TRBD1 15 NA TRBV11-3 CASSPGTGADEKLFF TGTGCCAGCAGCCCAGGGACAGGGGCAGACGAAAAACTGTTTTTT
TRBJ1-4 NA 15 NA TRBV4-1 CASSQEQGTNEKLFF TGCGCCAGCAGCCAAGAACAGGGAACTAATGAAAAACTGTTTTTT